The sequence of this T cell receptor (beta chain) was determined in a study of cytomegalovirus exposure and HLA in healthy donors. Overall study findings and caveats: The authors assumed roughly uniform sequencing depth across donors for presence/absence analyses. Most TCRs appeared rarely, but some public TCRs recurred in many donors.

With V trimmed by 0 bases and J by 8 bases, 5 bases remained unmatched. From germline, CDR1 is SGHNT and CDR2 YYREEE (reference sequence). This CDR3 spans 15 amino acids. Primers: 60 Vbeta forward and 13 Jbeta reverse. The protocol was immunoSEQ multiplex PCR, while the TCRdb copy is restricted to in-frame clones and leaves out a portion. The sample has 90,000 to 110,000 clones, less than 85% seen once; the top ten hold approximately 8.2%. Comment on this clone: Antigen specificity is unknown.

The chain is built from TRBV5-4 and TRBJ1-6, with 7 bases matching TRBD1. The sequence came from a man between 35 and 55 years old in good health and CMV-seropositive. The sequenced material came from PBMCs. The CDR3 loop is CASSLVGGWDSPLHF. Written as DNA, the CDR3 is TGTGCCAGCAGCTTGGTAGGGGGCTGGGATTCACCCCTCCACTTT.